A single sample is the source of the 10 T cell receptor beta chains below, sequenced in a study of early T cells in non-severe SARS-CoV-2 infection. TCRdb called the 5' RACE reads again in MiXCR, with one record for every CDR3 protein. Of more than 60,000 distinct CDR3 sequences in the sample, 9.5% to 15% were seen once. The specimen comprised whole blood, sampled at baseline. The receptors were sampled from an adult who was a healthcare worker with PCR-confirmed SARS-CoV-2 infection or an uninfected control (not recorded which). The donor label of this sample is uncertain.

Ten or more counts support this clonotype. The chain is built from TRBV2 and TRBJ2-7; 9 bases match TRBD1. In germline, CDR1 is SNHLY, CDR2 FYNNEI. V was pared by 8 bases and J by 1 base, with 6 bases of the junction left unmatched. The CDR3 contains 14 residues. The CDR3 region is CASGPGQGSYEQYV. CDR3 sequence (DNA): TGTGCCAGCGGGCCGGGACAGGGTTCCTACGAGCAGTACGTC.

This chain connects TRBV29-1 to TRBJ2-3, with a tentative D call TRBD1 (5 bases). Germline-derived CDR1 and CDR2 are SQVTM and ANQGSEA. The CDR3 runs to 14 residues. The germline V and J ends were trimmed by 0 bases and 0 bases, with 7 bases remaining between them. CDR3 region: CSVEDRASTDTQYF. For the CDR3, the DNA is TGCAGCGTTGAAGACAGGGCTAGCACAGATACGCAGTATTTT.

The chain links TRBV24-1 to TRBJ2-3; TRBD1 matches at 9 bases. The CDR3 has 19 amino acids. Germline-derived CDR1 and CDR2 are KGHDR and SFDVKD. V lost 5 bases, J lost 7 bases, and 21 bases stayed unmatched. CDR3 sequence: CATSVGQGKELGPRNTQYF. The CDR3 DNA reads as TGTGCCACCAGTGTTGGACAGGGGAAGGAGCTGGGCCCACGGAATACGCAGTATTTT.

This chain joins TRBV9 and TRBJ1-2, with TRBD1 identical over 9 bases. With 2 bases clipped from V and 6 bases from J, the junction kept 5 bases outside the gene matches. Looked up from germline, CDR1 is SGDLS and CDR2 is YYNGEE. The CDR3 consists of 14 residues. CDR3 loop: CASSVGTGIHGYTF. CDR3 coding DNA: TGTGCCAGCAGCGTGGGGACAGGGATCCATGGCTACACCTTC.

The chain joins TRBV11-1 to TRBJ2-3, with D perhaps TRBD2 (6 bases). From germline, CDR1 is SGHAT and CDR2 FQDESV (reference sequence). Trimming removed 7 bases from V and 2 bases from J, with 16 bases in between. The CDR3 extends over 15 amino acids. Here the CDR3 reads CASIPGLGITDTQYF. As DNA, the CDR3 is TGTGCCAGCATTCCGGGACTCGGAATCACAGATACGCAGTATTTT. Combining the CDR3 with reference TRBV11-1 and TRBJ2-3 gives the whole variable domain EAEVAQSPRYKITEKSQAVAFWCDPISGHATLYWYRQILGQGPELLVQFQDESVVDDSQLPKDRFSAERLKGVDSTLKIQPAELGDSAMYLCASIPGLGITDTQYFGPGTRLTVL.

The genes are TRBV19 and TRBJ2-3; TRBD1 might be the D (5 bases). Trimming took off 5 bases at V and 14 bases at J, with 23 bases between the two ends. CDR3 length: 14 amino acids. The V gene's germline CDR1 is LNHDA and CDR2 SQIVND (reference sequence). The CDR3 nucleotides read TGTGCCAGTAGTCCGGCTGGTTCCGGACATAGGCTGTATTTT. The encoded protein is CASSPAGSGHRLYF.

The chain employs TRBV5-1 and TRBJ1-1, with D tentatively TRBD1 (5 bases). CDR1 is SGHRS and CDR2 is YFSETQ in the germline V gene. The CDR3 runs 15 residues. Trimming left V 0 bases short and J 1 base short, with 10 bases between. CDR3 region: CASSLEGSRNTEAFF. CDR3 DNA: TGCGCCAGCAGCTTGGAGGGGAGCCGGAACACTGAAGCTTTCTTT.

There are a few counts of this clonotype. The chain recombines TRBV20-1 with TRBJ2-6; possibly TRBD1 for D (5 bases). V was cut by 2 bases and J by 0 bases, with 11 bases left in between. Germline values: CDR1 DFQATT, CDR2 SNEGSKA (reference sequence). There are 16 residues in the CDR3. DNA of the CDR3: TGCAGTGCTAGACAGGGCCAATACTCTGGGGCCAACGTCCTGACTTTC. Protein sequence: CSARQGQYSGANVLTF.

The chain links TRBV20-1 to TRBJ2-1, with TRBD2 matching over 7 bases. V was clipped by 5 bases and J by 4 bases; unmatched bases: 11. Germline lookup yields CDR1 DFQATT and CDR2 SNEGSKA (reference sequence). The CDR3 has 15 amino acids. The CDR3 here is CSARSGQRGYNEQFF. The DNA for the CDR3 is TGCAGTGCTCGTTCGGGCCAGCGGGGTTACAATGAGCAGTTCTTC.

The chain recombines TRBV3-1 with TRBJ1-1; D is undetermined. The ends were cut back, 4 bases at V and 1 base at J, with 7 bases in the middle. The CDR3 contains 13 residues. The germline gives CDR1 LGHDT, CDR2 YNNKEL (reference sequence). Here the CDR3 DNA reads TGTGCCAGCAGCCCCGTGAAGAACACTGAAGCTTTCTTT. Its protein product is CASSPVKNTEAFF.